This T cell receptor (beta chain) was retrieved from a study of T-cell memory formation after mild COVID-19. With respect to this clonotype: What it binds is not known.

Constant-segment-primed 5'RACE gave TCR alpha and TCR beta cDNA libraries with sample barcodes and UMIs. TCRdb re-called the 5' RACE reads through MiXCR, storing one row per CDR3 protein. The sample includes some 350,000 distinct CDR3 sequences, 13% of them seen just once. Study-level points and caveats: The study found contracting CD4+ clones mainly in CM and EM and contracting CD8+ clones in EMRA. A second wave of clones peaked on day 37, and their SARS-CoV-2 specificity went unconfirmed.

The CDR3 totals 13 residues. Germline V gene sequence: CDR1 ENHRY, CDR2 SYGVKD. Trimming took off 6 bases at V and 2 bases at J, with 11 bases between the two ends. Sequencing was carried out using PBMCs or a T cell subset sorted from them (not recorded which). The chain carries TRBV10-3 and TRBJ2-7; D may be TRBD2 (6 bases). The TCR comes from a man younger than 35 who had mild COVID-19 (a few samples of this study predate the infection). Cell type and time point are not known. CDR3 in DNA: TGTGCCATCAGAGGGACTTTCACCTACGAGCAGTACTTC. Translated: CAIRGTFTYEQYF.